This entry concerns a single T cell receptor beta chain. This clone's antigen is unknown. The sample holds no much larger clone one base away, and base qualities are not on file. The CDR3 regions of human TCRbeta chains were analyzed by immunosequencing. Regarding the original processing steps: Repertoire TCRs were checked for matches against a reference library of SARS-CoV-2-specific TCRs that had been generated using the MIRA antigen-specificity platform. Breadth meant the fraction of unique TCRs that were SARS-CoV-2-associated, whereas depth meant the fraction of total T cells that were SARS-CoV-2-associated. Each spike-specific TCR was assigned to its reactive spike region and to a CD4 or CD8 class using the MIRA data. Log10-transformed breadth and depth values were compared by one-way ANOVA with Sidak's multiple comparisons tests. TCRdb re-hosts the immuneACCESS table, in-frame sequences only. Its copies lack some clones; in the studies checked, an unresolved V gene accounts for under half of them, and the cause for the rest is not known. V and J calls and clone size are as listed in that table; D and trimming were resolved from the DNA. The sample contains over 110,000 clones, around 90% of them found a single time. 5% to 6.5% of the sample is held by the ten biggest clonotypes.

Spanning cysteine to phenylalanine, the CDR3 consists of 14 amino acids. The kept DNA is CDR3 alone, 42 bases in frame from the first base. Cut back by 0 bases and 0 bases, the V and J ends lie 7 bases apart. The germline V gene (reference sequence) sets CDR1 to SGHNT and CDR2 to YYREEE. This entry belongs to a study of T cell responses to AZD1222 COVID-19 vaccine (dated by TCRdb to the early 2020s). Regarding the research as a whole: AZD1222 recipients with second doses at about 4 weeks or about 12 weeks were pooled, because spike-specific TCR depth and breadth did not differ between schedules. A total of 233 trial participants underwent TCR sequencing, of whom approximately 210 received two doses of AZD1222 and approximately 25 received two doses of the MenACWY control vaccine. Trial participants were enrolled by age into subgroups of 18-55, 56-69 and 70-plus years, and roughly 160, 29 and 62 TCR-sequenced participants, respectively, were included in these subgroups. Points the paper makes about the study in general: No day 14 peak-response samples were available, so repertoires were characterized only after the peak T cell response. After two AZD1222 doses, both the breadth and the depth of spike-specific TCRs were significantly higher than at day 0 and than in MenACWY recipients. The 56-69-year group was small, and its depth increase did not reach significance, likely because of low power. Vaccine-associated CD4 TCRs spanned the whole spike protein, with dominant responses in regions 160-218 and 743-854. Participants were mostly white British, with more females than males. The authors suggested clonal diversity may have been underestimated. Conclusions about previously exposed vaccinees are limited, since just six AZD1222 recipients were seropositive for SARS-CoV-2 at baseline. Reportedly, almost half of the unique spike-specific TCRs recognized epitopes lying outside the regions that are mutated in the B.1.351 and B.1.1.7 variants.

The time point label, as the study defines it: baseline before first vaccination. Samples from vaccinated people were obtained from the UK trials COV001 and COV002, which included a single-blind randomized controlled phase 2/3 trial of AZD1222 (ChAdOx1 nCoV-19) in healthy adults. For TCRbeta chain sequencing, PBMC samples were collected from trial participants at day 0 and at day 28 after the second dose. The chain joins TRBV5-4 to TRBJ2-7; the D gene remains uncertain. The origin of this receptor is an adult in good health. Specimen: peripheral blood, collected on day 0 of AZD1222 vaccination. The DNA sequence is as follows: TGTGCCAGCAGCTTGGTCGGCAACTCCTACGAGCAGTACTTC. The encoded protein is CASSLVGNSYEQYF. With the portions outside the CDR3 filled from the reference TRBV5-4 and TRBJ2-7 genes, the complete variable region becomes ETGVTQSPTHLIKTRGQQVTLRCSSQSGHNTVSWYQQALGQGPQFIFQYYREEENGRGNFPPRFSGLQFPNYSSELNVNALELDDSALYLCASSLVGNSYEQYFGPGTRLTVT.